These 30 T cell receptor beta chains share one sample of origin, sequenced in a study of shared clonotypes between healthy human individuals. Data came from immunoSEQ multiplex PCR; TCRdb stores just in-frame clones and leaves some out. The sample contains about 2.3 million clones, approximately 95% of which appear only once. The sample consisted of naive CD4+ T cells from PBMCs. The subset is: CD45RA+ positively selected. These receptors all come from a man aged 18 to 30 in good health. Some clones in this sample may be carry-over from other donors' samples.

This chain links TRBV14 with TRBJ2-7; 10 bases match TRBD2. The CDR3 loop spans 16 amino acids. V lost 1 base, J lost 2 bases, and 5 bases stayed unmatched. Germline V lookup: CDR1 SGHDN, CDR2 FVKESK. CDR3 nucleotide sequence: TGTGCCAGCAGCCAAGCTGGGACTAGCGTTACCTACGAGCAGTACTTC. Translation: CASSQAGTSVTYEQYF.

V is TRBV11-2 and J is TRBJ2-3; D not certain. The CDR3 runs 15 residues. Germline CDR1 SGHAT, CDR2 FQNNGV. The V end was cut by 1 base, the J end by 2 bases, with 10 bases between. The CDR3 DNA reads TGTGCCAGCAGCTTAGGATCCACGATCACAGATACGCAGTATTTT. Its translation: CASSLGSTITDTQYF.

This clone appeared once. This specimen includes other DNA sequences encoding the same CDR3. The V and J genes are TRBV5-4 and TRBJ2-7; 7 bases align to TRBD1. Per the germline V gene, CDR1 is SGHNT and CDR2 is YYREEE (reference sequence). The CDR3 consists of 14 residues. V trimming: 0 bases; J trimming: 3 bases; junction bases outside the gene matches: 3. CDR3 nucleotide sequence: TGTGCCAGCAGCTTGGGACAGGGAAACTACGAGCAGTACTTC. Translating it yields CASSLGQGNYEQYF.

The V call is TRBV6-1, the J call TRBJ2-3; 8 bases are a match to TRBD1. CDR1 is MNHNS and CDR2 is SASEGT in the germline V gene. This CDR3 is 15 amino acids long. V shed 7 bases and J 2 bases; nucleotides not matched to a gene: 8. The CDR3 is CASTLLDRATDTQYF. The CDR3 bases are TGTGCCAGCACCTTGCTGGACAGGGCCACAGATACGCAGTATTTT.

The gene calls are TRBV19 and TRBJ2-5; 7 positions agree with TRBD2. CDR1 is LNHDA, CDR2 SQIVND, per germline (reference sequence). J gave up 4 bases and V 1 base, and 9 bases lay outside the gene matches. This CDR3 has 16 amino acids. The CDR3 DNA follows: TGTGCCAGTAGTATAGGAGAGACTAGCCGGCGAGAGACCCAGTACTTC. As protein: CASSIGETSRRETQYF.

The V gene is TRBV28, the J gene TRBJ2-7; D might be TRBD2 (6 bases). The germline gives CDR1 MDHEN, CDR2 SYDVKM. V was trimmed by 5 bases and J by 1 base, leaving 18 bases between them. CDR3 length: 16 amino acids. The CDR3 coding sequence is TGTGCCAGCAGTCCTGCCGGGTTAGCGGTATCCTACGAGCAGTACTTC. Its protein product is CASSPAGLAVSYEQYF. Variable domain in full (rest from reference TRBV28 and TRBJ2-7): DVKVTQSSRYLVKRTGEKVFLECVQDMDHENMFWYRQDPGLGLRLIYFSYDVKMKEKGDIPEGYSVSREKKERFSLILESASTNQTSMYLCASSPAGLAVSYEQYFGPGTRLTVT.

J is TRBJ1-2 and V is TRBV6-1, with D perhaps TRBD1 (5 bases). The CDR3 runs to 13 residues. CDR1 and CDR2 (germline): MNHNS, SASEGT. Trimming stripped 6 bases from V and 0 bases from J, with 8 bases between. The CDR3 loop is CASRGGANYGYTF. The CDR3 DNA sequence: TGTGCCAGCAGGGGGGGAGCTAACTATGGCTACACCTTC.

Comment on this clone: Other DNA sequences within the sample encode an identical CDR3. The V call is TRBV5-1, the J call TRBJ2-7; the D gene is possibly TRBD2 (5 bases). The germline gives CDR1 SGHRS, CDR2 YFSETQ. Deletions cut 0 bases from V and 6 bases from J, with 7 bases between. The CDR3 has 12 amino acids. The CDR3 region has the DNA TGCGCCAGCAGCTTGGGAGGGCCCGAGCAGTACTTC. Translation gives CASSLGGPEQYF. Variable domain in full (rest from reference TRBV5-1 and TRBJ2-7): KAGVTQTPRYLIKTRGQQVTLSCSPISGHRSVSWYQQTPGQGLQFLFEYFSETQRNKGNFPGRFSGRQFSNSRSEMNVSTLELGDSALYLCASSLGGPEQYFGPGTRLTVT.

The chain couples TRBV4-3 to TRBJ1-3; 7 nucleotides align to TRBD1. This CDR3 contains 15 residues. Unmatched junction bases numbered 7, after V lost 4 bases and J lost 4 bases. Germline CDR1 is LGHNA and CDR2 is YSLEER. The chain's CDR3 is CASSRNRDRGNTIYF. The CDR3 DNA follows: TGCGCCAGCAGCCGGAACCGGGACAGAGGAAACACCATATATTTT.

A remark on this clone: The junction departs from germline at one end; a sequencing error may be responsible. Other nucleotide sequences from this sample produce the same CDR3. V is TRBV11-3 and J is TRBJ2-2, with a tentative D call TRBD2 (5 bases). This CDR3 contains 12 residues. Germline CDR1 is SGHNT and CDR2 is YENEEA. The CDR3 sequence is CASSLAPGELFF. CDR3 nucleotides: TGTGCCAGCAGCTTAGCCCCCGGGGAGTTGTTTTTT.

This sequence joins TRBV6-6 and TRBJ1-1, with D perhaps matching TRBD1 (6 bases). This CDR3 is built from 11 residues. V was clipped by 6 bases and J by 5 bases, with 7 bases between them. In germline, CDR1 is MNHNY, CDR2 SVGAGI (reference sequence). The CDR3 coding sequence is TGTGCCAGCAGGAGGGGGACTGAAGCTTTCTTT. This gives the protein CASRRGTEAFF.

The rearrangement links TRBV7-2 to TRBJ1-3; D ambiguous. Trimming cost V 4 bases and J 4 bases, with 11 bases left between them. There are 14 residues in the CDR3. The germline V gene encodes CDR1 SGHTA and CDR2 FQGNSA. CDR3 protein: CASSSRAEGNTIYF. The CDR3 DNA follows: TGTGCCAGCAGCTCACGGGCTGAAGGAAACACCATATATTTT.

This chain links TRBV7-9 with TRBJ1-2, with D unclear. V was pared by 3 bases and J by 8 bases, with 16 bases between. CDR1 and CDR2 from the germline V gene are SEHNR and FQNEAQ (reference sequence). This CDR3 contains 14 residues. The CDR3 here is CASSFQDGAIGYTF. For the CDR3, the DNA is TGTGCCAGCAGCTTCCAGGACGGTGCGATCGGCTACACCTTC.

The genes are TRBV7-9 and TRBJ2-1; 9 positions agree with TRBD2. Germline assignment: CDR1 SEHNR and CDR2 FQNEAQ (reference sequence). The CDR3 has 18 residues. V shed 0 bases and J 0 bases; nucleotides not matched to a gene: 6. The CDR3 is CASSLAWLSGGSYNEQFF. The CDR3 DNA reads as TGTGCCAGCAGCTTAGCGTGGCTTAGCGGGGGCTCCTACAATGAGCAGTTCTTC.

The chain's CDR3 is CASSRPGQNYEQYF. For the CDR3, the DNA is TGTGCCAGCAGCCGACCGGGACAGAACTACGAGCAGTACTTC. The rearrangement joins TRBV6-6 to TRBJ2-7; 7 bases line up with TRBD1. Trimming removed 6 bases from V and 3 bases from J; junction bases left unmatched: 8. This CDR3 contains 14 residues. CDR1 and CDR2 (germline): MNHNY, SVGAGI (reference sequence).

On this clone itself: The sample carries other DNA sequences with the same CDR3. This rearrangement joins TRBV5-1 to TRBJ1-4; D not resolved. The germline V gene encodes CDR1 SGHRS and CDR2 YFSETQ. Trimming took off 4 bases at V and 2 bases at J, with 9 bases between the two ends. There are 14 residues in the CDR3. The CDR3 region is CASSEQGTNEKLFF. For the CDR3, the DNA is TGCGCCAGCAGCGAGCAAGGCACTAATGAAAAACTGTTTTTT.

The rearrangement joins TRBV11-2 to TRBJ1-1; weak D call: TRBD1 (5 bases). The CDR3 is 14 amino acids. CDR1 SGHAT and CDR2 FQNNGV come from the germline V gene. V was pared by 4 bases and J by 1 base, with 10 bases between. The CDR3 DNA follows: TGTGCCAGCAGCTCCTTTCAGGGGAACACTGAAGCTTTCTTT. The encoded protein is CASSSFQGNTEAFF.

The rearrangement links TRBV29-1 to TRBJ2-3, with D tentatively TRBD1 or TRBD2 (5 bases each). The germline CDR1 and CDR2 sequences are SQVTM and ANQGSEA. This CDR3 has 13 amino acids. V shed 4 bases and J shed 5 bases, with 13 bases lying between them. CDR3: CSVARAGGDTQYF. The CDR3 DNA reads as TGCAGCGTTGCGCGGGCTGGGGGAGATACGCAGTATTTT.

Regarding this clone: The same CDR3 can be traced to other DNA sequences in this sample. This chain uses TRBV11-2 with TRBJ2-5, with 15 bases that match TRBD2. CDR3 length: 16 residues. Losses at the gene ends were 5 bases for V and 2 bases for J; bases not matched to a gene: 3. Germline values: CDR1 SGHAT, CDR2 FQNNGV. The CDR3 coding sequence is TGTGCCAGCAGCCTTGGACTAGCGGGAGGGCAAGAGACCCAGTACTTC. This encodes CASSLGLAGGQETQYF.

The rearrangement links TRBV5-1 to TRBJ2-2; 10 nucleotides line up with TRBD1. Germline CDR1 is SGHRS and CDR2 is YFSETQ. With 3 bases clipped from V and 5 bases from J, the junction kept 10 bases outside the gene matches. The CDR3 is 17 residues long. Here the CDR3 reads CASSSQPGQGLTGELFF. The CDR3 region has the DNA TGCGCCAGCAGCTCGCAACCGGGACAGGGGTTAACCGGGGAGCTGTTTTTT. Drawing the rest from reference TRBV5-1 and TRBJ2-2, the complete variable domain is KAGVTQTPRYLIKTRGQQVTLSCSPISGHRSVSWYQQTPGQGLQFLFEYFSETQRNKGNFPGRFSGRQFSNSRSEMNVSTLELGDSALYLCASSSQPGQGLTGELFFGEGSRLTVL.

Comment on this clone: Other DNA variants within this sample encode the same CDR3. The chain combines TRBV7-2 with TRBJ2-3; no firm D call. The germline CDR1 and CDR2 sequences are SGHTA and FQGNSA. Trimming removed 3 bases at V and 2 bases at J, with 6 bases between. This CDR3 is built from 13 residues. CDR3 protein: CASSLQNTDTQYF. CDR3 bases: TGTGCCAGCAGCTTGCAGAACACAGATACGCAGTATTTT.

The chain uses TRBV28 and TRBJ1-2; the D is unclear. Germline assignment: CDR1 MDHEN and CDR2 SYDVKM. With 11 bases removed from V and 8 bases from J, the gap between germline ends came to 21 bases. This CDR3 region has 13 residues. Here the CDR3 reads CAASLAHGEGYTF. The DNA for the CDR3 is TGTGCCGCATCTTTGGCTCACGGCGAGGGCTACACCTTC.

The chain recombines TRBV27 with TRBJ1-5; D remains unclear. The V and J ends lost 0 bases and 4 bases respectively, with 16 bases between them. Germline CDR1 MNHEY, CDR2 SMNVEV (reference sequence). The CDR3 has 17 residues. CDR3 loop: CASSLSSDAQFNQPQHF. The CDR3, as DNA: TGTGCCAGCAGTTTATCGTCAGATGCCCAATTTAATCAGCCCCAGCATTTT.

A word on this clone: The sample contains more than one DNA sequence encoding this CDR3. The chain links TRBV28 to TRBJ1-1, with D possibly TRBD1 on 5 matching bases. Germline CDR1 and CDR2: MDHEN and SYDVKM. This CDR3 is 15 amino acids long. Trimming removed 5 bases at V and 5 bases at J, with 18 bases between. The CDR3 spells CASSPGTGRGTEAFF. The CDR3 DNA follows: TGTGCCAGCAGTCCCGGGACCGGGAGAGGGACTGAAGCTTTCTTT.

The chain recombines TRBV7-9 with TRBJ1-2; no clear D gene. With 1 base removed from V and 4 bases from J, the gap between germline ends came to 10 bases. The CDR3 length is 14 residues. CDR1 is SEHNR and CDR2 is FQNEAQ in the germline V gene (reference sequence). The CDR3 is CASSLGSETYGYTF. DNA for the CDR3: TGTGCCAGCAGCTTAGGATCAGAAACCTATGGCTACACCTTC.

This chain uses TRBV7-3 with TRBJ2-7, with D maybe TRBD1 (6 bases). The CDR3 has 13 residues. V lost 3 bases and J lost 3, with 9 bases in between. The germline V gene has CDR1 SGHTA and CDR2 FQGTGA. CDR3 nucleotides: TGTGCCAGCAGCTTTGCCAGGGGCTACGAGCAGTACTTC. It codes for CASSFARGYEQYF.

The rearrangement links TRBV5-1 to TRBJ1-3; TRBD1 is a possible D gene (6 bases). CDR3 length equals 16 residues. Germline CDR1 reads SGHRS; CDR2 reads YFSETQ. With 3 bases removed from V and 6 bases from J, the gap between germline ends came to 19 bases. In DNA form, the CDR3 reads TGCGCCAGCAGCTGGGGCCCGGGGGCAGGAGAAAACACCATATATTTT. Protein: CASSWGPGAGENTIYF.

The chain links TRBV2 to TRBJ1-5; D is perhaps TRBD1 (5 bases). Germline V lookup: CDR1 SNHLY, CDR2 FYNNEI. The CDR3 is 16 residues long. Trimming shortened V by 3 bases and J by 3 bases, and 15 bases separated the two germline ends. The CDR3 spells CASSDGIWGDNQPQHF. The CDR3 nucleotides read TGTGCCAGCAGTGACGGGATTTGGGGGGACAATCAGCCCCAGCATTTT.

The CDR3 coding sequence is TGTGCCAGCAGGCCCTTGGGGGAGGGGGCGCCGGACGAGCAGTACTTC. The encoded protein is CASRPLGEGAPDEQYF. This chain connects TRBV27 to TRBJ2-7, with D perhaps assigned TRBD1 or TRBD2 (7 bases each). The CDR3 spans 16 residues. Germline V lookup: CDR1 MNHEY, CDR2 SMNVEV (reference sequence). The V and J ends lost 6 bases and 5 bases respectively, with 23 bases between them.

The genes are TRBV4-1 and TRBJ2-3; 9 bases fit TRBD1. This CDR3 is built from 15 residues. J was trimmed by 3 bases and V by 3 bases; bases with no gene match: 4. Per germline, CDR1 MGHRA and CDR2 YSYEKL. Here the CDR3 DNA reads TGCGCCAGCAGCCACCCGGGACAGGGAACAGATACGCAGTATTTT. It translates to CASSHPGQGTDTQYF.